This T cell receptor (beta chain) is from a study of monozygotic twins with inflammatory bowel disease. Points from the study as a whole: The authors note that differing immunosuppressive treatments may have added variability to patient repertoires.

No DNA is given; TCRdb re-called the 5' RACE reads and lists each CDR3 protein once. The repertoire table contains roughly 300,000 distinct CDR3 sequences. The CDR3 contains 15 residues. The germline V gene has CDR1 SGDLS and CDR2 YYNGEE. Remarks on this clonotype: Its target is not known.

This chain uses TRBV9 with TRBJ2-3; TCRdb outputs TRBD1, but without DNA this stays unchecked. What was sequenced was blood. This receptor was obtained from a human donor with ulcerative colitis or Crohn's disease, or a healthy co-twin of an affected twin (not recorded which). CDR3 amino acids: CASSVGDSSTDTQYF.